This T cell receptor (beta chain) was documented in a study of cytomegalovirus exposure and HLA in healthy donors. Points from the study as a whole: When a later analysis compared HLA-associated TCR beta chains with equally common others, the HLA-associated chains turned out to be more clonally expanded and to have lower generation probabilities.

This cohort consisted of healthy bone marrow donors. The study ran its PCR with 60 Vbeta and 13 Jbeta primers. Per the original data handling: In a later analysis, of roughly 73 million unique beta chains, around 9.9 million appeared in at least two donors. Clones were read by immunoSEQ multiplex PCR, and TCRdb kept only the in-frame ones, dropping some. From that table come the V and J calls and clone size; the DNA was used to work out D and trimming. The table shows 45,000 or so clones, with 55% to 75% occurring only once. This clone came up once. Its antigen is not identified. The TCR was taken from a woman under 40 in good health and CMV-seronegative. Sequences were obtained from PBMCs.

CDR3 loop: CAWSVAASTDTQYF. CDR3 sequence (DNA): TGTGCCTGGAGTGTAGCGGCGAGCACAGATACGCAGTATTTT. The rearrangement links TRBV30 to TRBJ2-3; tentatively, D is TRBD2 (5 bases). Germline CDR1 is GTSNPN and CDR2 is SVGIG (reference sequence). The germline V and J ends were trimmed by 0 bases and 0 bases, with 7 bases remaining between them. The CDR3 has 14 amino acids.